These T cell receptor beta chains were read from a single sample in a study of vaccination and CD4 T cells after COVID-19. TCRdb used MiXCR to reprocess the PCR reads, holding one entry per CDR3 protein. The sample shows over 9,500 distinct CDR3 sequences, roughly 26% of them seen only once. Their antigens remain unidentified. The sample comprised cultured CD4+ T cells from blood. These receptors were collected from a human donor with COVID-19. Both conserved end residues are part of each CDR3. Fields, in order: D gene, J gene, clone size, V gene, CDR3 protein, CDR3 DNA. D genes are given only for firm matches. Size tells how often a clone was seen (once, few, many) or the class of an expanded clone, and some rows leave it out.

D: TRBD2; J: TRBJ2-5; size: .; V: TRBV20-1; CDR3: CSASPPGLAGGLGTQYF; DNA: TGCAGTGCTAGCCCCCCTGGACTAGCGGGGGGGCTCGGGACCCAGTACTTC
D: .; J: TRBJ1-5; size: .; V: TRBV6-1; CDR3: CASRRQGNGQPQHF; DNA: TGTGCCAGCAGACGCCAGGGAAACGGTCAGCCCCAGCATTTT
D: .; J: TRBJ2-1; size: .; V: TRBV28; CDR3: CASSPPGASSYNEQFF; DNA: TGTGCCAGCAGTCCCCCCGGGGCTAGCTCCTACAATGAGCAGTTCTTC
D: .; J: TRBJ2-4; size: few; V: TRBV10-1; CDR3: CASSEGQGGNIQYF; DNA: TGCGCCAGCAGTGAAGGTCAGGGAGGCAACATTCAGTACTTC
D: TRBD1; J: TRBJ2-2; size: .; V: TRBV6-1; CDR3: CASSDRDRGGWTGELFF; DNA: TGTGCCAGCAGTGACCGGGACAGGGGAGGTTGGACCGGGGAGCTGTTTTTT
D: TRBD1; J: TRBJ1-4; size: .; V: TRBV19; CDR3: CASRTGATNEKLFF; DNA: TGTGCCAGTAGGACAGGGGCCACTAATGAAAAACTGTTTTTT
D: .; J: TRBJ1-4; size: medium-sized; V: TRBV6-1; CDR3: CASSSAGGRSEKLFF; DNA: TGTGCCAGCAGCTCGGCGGGGGGGCGATCGGAAAAACTGTTTTTT
D: .; J: TRBJ2-2; size: .; V: TRBV11-2; CDR3: CASSNPRRSGELFF; DNA: TGTGCCAGCAGCAACCCGCGGAGGTCCGGGGAGCTGTTTTTT
D: TRBD1; J: TRBJ1-4; size: .; V: TRBV7-2; CDR3: CASSLTGGGEKLFF; DNA: TGTGCCAGCAGCTTAACAGGGGGAGGCGAAAAACTGTTTTTT
D: .; J: TRBJ1-5; size: .; V: TRBV12-3/TRBV12-4; CDR3: CASSLSGVRGNQPQHF; DNA: TGTGCCAGCAGTTTGTCGGGGGTGCGGGGCAATCAGCCCCAGCATTTT
D: TRBD1; J: TRBJ1-5; size: .; V: TRBV5-8; CDR3: CASSYGWDRGSNQPQHF; DNA: TGTGCCAGCAGCTATGGGTGGGACAGGGGTAGCAATCAGCCCCAGCATTTT
D: .; J: TRBJ1-1; size: .; V: TRBV6-1; CDR3: CAGWGAANTEAFF; DNA: TGTGCCGGATGGGGTGCAGCGAACACTGAAGCTTTCTTT
D: .; J: TRBJ2-5; size: few; V: TRBV19; CDR3: CASSIRDLGEETQYF; DNA: TGTGCCAGTAGTATAAGGGACCTCGGAGAAGAGACCCAGTACTTC
D: .; J: TRBJ1-6; size: .; V: TRBV6-5; CDR3: CASSYSKGSYNSPLHF; DNA: TGTGCCAGCAGTTACTCGAAGGGGTCCTATAATTCACCCCTCCACTTT
D: TRBD1; J: TRBJ2-7; size: .; V: TRBV7-2; CDR3: CASSLTSGTGSEQYF; DNA: TGTGCCAGCAGCTTAACTTCCGGGACAGGGTCTGAGCAGTACTTC
D: TRBD1; J: TRBJ2-5; size: .; V: TRBV10-2; CDR3: CASTRDSQETQYF; DNA: TGCGCCAGCACCAGGGACAGCCAAGAGACCCAGTACTTC